This T cell receptor beta chain is from a study of T cells in localized non-small cell lung cancer. Study observations and caveats: Longer overall survival accompanied higher blood T cell density. A median of around 60 of the top 100 tumor clones appeared in adjacent lung, which was paired and uninvolved.

Clones were sequenced by immunoSEQ multiplex PCR, and TCRdb holds only the in-frame ones, with some missing. The profile shows over a thousand clones, 22% of them singletons. With respect to this clone: No antigen is known for it.

This CDR3 is 14 amino acids long. Trimming cost V 6 bases and J 1 base; bases outside gene matches: 5. Germline-derived CDR1 and CDR2 are SGHNT and YENEEA. This receptor was obtained from a woman between 40 and 69 years old with stage I lung adenocarcinoma. The genes are TRBV11-3 and TRBJ1-1; 7 positions match TRBD1. This specimen consisted of normal lung tissue next to the tumor, obtained before any cancer treatment. The CDR3 nucleotides read TGTGCCAGCAGTCTGGACAGGTGGAACACTGAAGCTTTCTTT. This codes for CASSLDRWNTEAFF.